One sample yielded the 28 T cell receptor beta chains listed below, sequenced in a study of spatial heterogeneity in lung cancer. TCRdb recomputed calls from the 5' RACE reads with MiXCR, one row per CDR3 protein. The sample has roughly 120,000 distinct CDR3 sequences; over 9% are singletons. The time point: blood at routine non-recurrence follow-up after resection. Whole RNA was taken from tumor, nontumor lung or frozen PBMC; it was then sequenced unsorted. Sequenced material: PBMCs, taken at follow-up. The receptor source for this set is a male donor with early-stage non-small cell lung cancer.

The table lists this clonotype with many counts. The rearrangement links TRBV29-1 to TRBJ2-7, with 9 bases lining up with TRBD1. Trimming at V came to 6 bases and at J to 4 bases, leaving 7 bases not matched to a gene. Per the germline V gene, CDR1 is SQVTM and CDR2 is ANQGSEA. There are 13 residues in the CDR3. The CDR3 region has the DNA TGCAGCGTGGGGGACAGGGTCAAGTACGAGCAGTACTTC. Amino acids: CSVGDRVKYEQYF.

The chain links TRBV11-1 to TRBJ2-7; 8 positions match TRBD1. Germline trimming cut 11 bases from V and 3 bases from J; bases unmatched to any gene: 9. This CDR3 has 13 residues. CDR1 SGHAT and CDR2 FQDESV come from the germline V gene (reference sequence). The CDR3 region is CASGAGQVYEQYF. Written as DNA, the CDR3 is TGTGCCTCAGGGGCGGGACAGGTCTACGAGCAGTACTTC.

The chain employs TRBV10-3 and TRBJ1-1, with 7 bases that match TRBD1. Germline CDR1 ENHRY, CDR2 SYGVKD. The J segment lost 3 bases and the V segment lost 6 bases, leaving 13 bases of the junction unmatched. The CDR3 sequence is 16 residues long. The CDR3 spells CAISRTGAPTYTEAFF. In DNA, the CDR3 is TGTGCCATCAGCAGAACAGGGGCCCCAACGTACACTGAAGCTTTCTTT.

In this sample, this clonotype turned up many times. The CDR3 DNA reads as TGTGCCATCAGAGGTATCGCAGATACGCAGTATTTT. Translated, it gives CAIRGIADTQYF. The chain is built from TRBV10-3 and TRBJ2-3; D unclear. Per the germline V gene, CDR1 is ENHRY and CDR2 is SYGVKD. Trimming left V 6 bases short and J 4 bases short, with 8 bases between. The CDR3 runs 12 residues.

This clonotype was seen a few times. V and J are TRBV4-1 and TRBJ1-2; D remains ambiguous. Trimming took 1 base from V and 2 from J, leaving 11 bases between them. CDR3 size: 15 residues. Germline assignment: CDR1 MGHRA and CDR2 YSYEKL. The CDR3 DNA reads TGCGCCAGCAGCCAAGGCGGGAGGGTCAACTATGGCTACACCTTC. It translates to CASSQGGRVNYGYTF.

The rearrangement uses TRBV29-1 and TRBJ1-2; 7 positions match TRBD1. Looked up from germline, CDR1 is SQVTM and CDR2 is ANQGSEA. There are 14 residues in the CDR3. V trimming: 4 bases; J trimming: 6 bases; junction bases outside the gene matches: 11. Here the CDR3 reads CSVGTVDRMDGYTF. DNA of the CDR3: TGCAGCGTTGGCACGGTGGACAGGATGGATGGCTACACCTTC.

The chain couples TRBV20-1 to TRBJ2-7; 8 bases agree with TRBD1. CDR1 and CDR2 (germline): DFQATT, SNEGSKA (reference sequence). The CDR3 totals 14 residues. V lost 5 bases to trimming and J lost 0 bases; unmatched junction nucleotides: 6. DNA for the CDR3: TGCAGTGCTGGATCCGGGACAGGCTCCTACGAGCAGTACTTC. Protein sequence: CSAGSGTGSYEQYF.

This clonotype was counted a few times. The chain has TRBV7-9 and TRBJ2-3; TRBD1 is a possible D gene (7 bases). Germline assignment: CDR1 SEHNR and CDR2 FQNEAQ (reference sequence). CDR3 length equals 17 residues. V was pared by 3 bases and J by 3 bases, with 19 bases between. The chain's CDR3 is CASSLGGGGGKTDTQYF. The CDR3 DNA follows: TGTGCCAGCAGCTTGGGCGGCGGAGGGGGCAAGACAGATACGCAGTATTTT.

In its sample, this clonotype was seen once. This may stem from a read error, because a much larger clone lies one nucleotide away. This rearrangement joins TRBV25-1 to TRBJ1-1; a weak D match, TRBD1 (6 bases). The CDR3 consists of 15 residues. The germline CDR1 and CDR2 sequences are MGHDK and SYGVNS. CDR3 in amino acids: CASSEGGGRVTEASF. The CDR3 DNA follows: TGTGCCAGCAGTGAAGGCGGGGGGCGCGTAACTGAAGCTTCCTTT.

There are many counts of this clonotype. This chain connects TRBV7-9 to TRBJ2-6; D possibly corresponds to TRBD1 (6 bases). The CDR3 loop spans 19 amino acids. The V gene's germline CDR1 is SEHNR and CDR2 FQNEAQ (reference sequence). Trimming removed 2 bases from V and 0 bases from J, with 17 bases in between. The CDR3 nucleotides read TGTGCCAGCAGCTTACAGGGGACGGGGACCTACTCTGGGGCCAACGTCCTGACTTTC. This codes for CASSLQGTGTYSGANVLTF.

This clonotype was seen at least ten times. The V and J genes are TRBV11-1 and TRBJ1-6; possibly TRBD1 for D (5 bases). The V end lost 5 bases, the J end lost 0 bases, and 14 bases lay between the germline ends. The CDR3 has 17 residues. Germline V gives CDR1 SGHAT, CDR2 FQDESV (reference sequence). The CDR3 protein is CASSRGLLSSYNSPLHF. As DNA, the CDR3 is TGTGCCAGCAGCCGGGGACTCCTGAGCTCCTATAATTCACCCCTCCACTTT.

This clonotype was recorded many times. The gene calls are TRBV5-6 and TRBJ2-1, with D perhaps matching TRBD1 (6 bases). V lost 4 bases to trimming and J lost 1 base, with 12 bases between them. There are 15 residues in the CDR3. Per germline, CDR1 SGHDT and CDR2 YYEEEE. The CDR3 here is CASSRGGLSYNEQFF. Written as DNA, the CDR3 is TGTGCCAGCAGCAGAGGGGGTCTTTCCTACAATGAGCAGTTCTTC.

V gene TRBV6-5 combines with J gene TRBJ1-3, with D hard to call. The CDR3 runs 14 residues. Germline CDR1 MNHEY, CDR2 SVGAGI. With 5 bases removed from V and 3 bases from J, the gap between germline ends came to 11 bases. CDR3 loop: CASSARLYGNTIYF. The DNA of the CDR3 is TGTGCCAGCAGTGCACGGCTTTATGGAAACACCATATATTTT.

In its sample, this clonotype was seen many times. The chain recombines TRBV6-5 with TRBJ1-2, with D possibly matching TRBD1 (5 bases). The ends were cut back, 6 bases at V and 10 bases at J, with 21 bases in the middle. The CDR3 is 14 residues long. Germline V lookup: CDR1 MNHEY, CDR2 SVGAGI. The CDR3 loop reads CASRRQGEKMNYTF. CDR3 coding DNA: TGTGCCAGCAGGCGTCAAGGGGAAAAAATGAACTACACCTTC.

Only a few counts were recorded for this clonotype. V and J are TRBV24-1 and TRBJ2-1; maybe TRBD2 (6 bases). The CDR3 totals 16 residues. The germline V gene encodes CDR1 KGHDR and CDR2 SFDVKD. V was cut by 1 base and J by 3 bases, with 12 bases left in between. CDR3 residues: CATSDFRGNLYNEQFF. The CDR3 DNA reads as TGTGCCACCAGTGATTTCCGGGGGAACCTCTACAATGAGCAGTTCTTC.

Remarks on this clonotype: A much larger clone lies a single base off, so this may be a read error. The rearrangement links TRBV18 to TRBJ1-5, with TRBD1 identical over 7 bases. Germline V gene lookup returns CDR1 KGHSH and CDR2 LQKENI. The CDR3 length is 15 residues. CDR3 in amino acids: CASPPPGTVNQPQHF. CDR3 in DNA: TGTGCCAGCCCACCACCTGGGACAGTCAATCAGCCCCAGCATTTT.

V usage is TRBV27 and J usage is TRBJ1-6, with 7 bases fitting TRBD1. V lost 6 bases to trimming and J lost 7 bases; unmatched junction nucleotides: 9. Germline V gene sequence: CDR1 MNHEY, CDR2 SMNVEV (reference sequence). This CDR3 has 15 amino acids. CDR3 sequence reads: CASSGTTGWNSPLHF. The DNA of the CDR3 is TGTGCCAGCAGCGGAACGACAGGGTGGAATTCACCCCTCCACTTT.

This clonotype has at least ten counts. This chain uses TRBV12-3 or TRBV12-4 with TRBJ2-5; no clear D gene. Deletions cut 8 bases from V and 0 bases from J, with 22 bases between. The CDR3 consists of 17 residues. CDR3 amino acids: CASPSPGIRWYQETQYF. DNA for the CDR3: TGTGCCAGCCCCTCCCCGGGCATCAGATGGTACCAAGAGACCCAGTACTTC.

This clonotype was observed many times. The rearrangement links TRBV7-9 to TRBJ1-4; TRBD1 is a possible D gene (5 bases). Germline loops: CDR1 SEHNR, CDR2 FQNEAQ (reference sequence). V dropped 4 bases and J dropped 3 bases, with 12 bases sitting between them. This CDR3 contains 15 residues. CDR3 residues: CASSSPAGSNEKLFF. The CDR3 region has the DNA TGTGCCAGCAGCTCGCCGGCAGGGTCTAATGAAAAACTGTTTTTT.

The rearrangement uses TRBV27 and TRBJ2-2; D is possibly TRBD2 (6 bases). Per the germline V gene, CDR1 is MNHEY and CDR2 is SMNVEV (reference sequence). Trimming took 10 bases from V and 4 from J, leaving 19 bases between them. The CDR3 is made up of 15 amino acids. The CDR3 DNA reads as TGTGCCACCCACCCCTCCGGTAGCGGCACCGGGGAGCTGTTTTTT. Encoded protein: CATHPSGSGTGELFF.

This clonotype was seen only a few times. J is TRBJ1-2 and V is TRBV6-1; D perhaps matches TRBD1 (6 bases). V gave up 3 bases and J gave up 4 bases, with 15 bases separating them. CDR1 is MNHNS and CDR2 is SASEGT in the germline V gene. This CDR3 spans 15 amino acids. As DNA, the CDR3 is TGTGCCAGCAGTGAGGAGGGCAGGGGCGGCTATGGCTACACCTTC. Translating gives CASSEEGRGGYGYTF.

This clonotype was counted between two and nine times. The V gene is TRBV7-9, the J gene TRBJ2-7; D is possibly TRBD1 (5 bases). The CDR3 extends over 15 amino acids. Trimming cost V 1 base and J 2 bases, with 12 bases left between them. Looked up from germline, CDR1 is SEHNR and CDR2 is FQNEAQ (reference sequence). CDR3 DNA sequence: TGTGCCAGCAGCTTAGGGGCAGGGATAACCTACGAGCAGTACTTC. Its translation is CASSLGAGITYEQYF.

The sample holds many counts of this clonotype. The chain recombines TRBV29-1 with TRBJ1-4; 10 nucleotides line up with TRBD1. Germline V gene sequence: CDR1 SQVTM, CDR2 ANQGSEA. This CDR3 is 13 amino acids long. The junction had 6 bases not matched to a gene; V was cut back by 6 bases and J by 8 bases. The CDR3 DNA reads as TGCAGCGTGGGTGGGACAGGGGCGGAAAAACTGTTTTTT. Amino acid sequence: CSVGGTGAEKLFF. Full variable domain (rest looked up from reference TRBV29-1 and TRBJ1-4): SAVISQKPSRDICQRGTSLTIQCQVDSQVTMMFWYRQQPGQSLTLIATANQGSEATYESGFVIDKFPISRPNLTFSTLTVSNMSPEDSSIYLCSVGGTGAEKLFFGSGTQLSVL.

This clonotype was picked up many times. V usage is TRBV5-4 and J usage is TRBJ2-5; D possibly corresponds to TRBD2 (5 bases). The CDR3 extends over 13 amino acids. Trimming cost V 0 bases and J 5 bases, with 8 bases left between them. The V gene's germline CDR1 is SGHNT and CDR2 YYREEE (reference sequence). The CDR3 nucleotides are TGTGCCAGCAGCTTGGTAGCGATCGAGACCCAGTACTTC. Translating it yields CASSLVAIETQYF.

The CDR3 DNA reads TGTGCCAGCACCCAAAGCGGGGCGCCTTACAATGAGCAGTTCTTC. This sequence encodes CASTQSGAPYNEQFF. This chain connects TRBV6-5 to TRBJ2-1, with 7 bases fitting TRBD2. Trimming at V came to 7 bases and at J to 4 bases, leaving 10 bases not matched to a gene. The CDR3 runs to 15 residues. Per germline, CDR1 MNHEY and CDR2 SVGAGI.

This clonotype was observed a handful of times. The rearrangement links TRBV29-1 to TRBJ2-2, with D possibly being TRBD2 (6 bases). In germline, CDR1 is SQVTM, CDR2 ANQGSEA. Trimming shortened V by 4 bases and J by 2 bases, and 14 bases separated the two germline ends. The CDR3 has 15 amino acids. CDR3: CSVVTGTLNTGELFF. CDR3 in DNA: TGCAGCGTTGTAACCGGGACTCTAAACACCGGGGAGCTGTTTTTT.

In its sample, this clonotype was seen a few times. The chain uses TRBV21-1 and TRBJ1-5; the D segment call TRBD1 is taken from the table without a DNA check. TRBV21-1 is classified as a pseudogene. This CDR3 comprises 13 residues. CDR3 region: CASEQGNNQPQHF. In nucleotides, the CDR3 is TGTGCCAGCGAACAGGGAAACAATCAGCCCCAGCATTTT.

This clonotype was detected many times. The CDR3 sequence is CASSAEAGGYETQYF. The CDR3 DNA is TGCGCCAGCAGTGCAGAGGCAGGGGGCTATGAGACCCAGTACTTC. V is TRBV10-2 and J is TRBJ2-5; 8 positions match TRBD1. The germline V gene has CDR1 WSHSY and CDR2 SAAADI. V gave up 4 bases and J gave up 5 bases; unmatched junction bases: 9. The CDR3 runs to 15 residues.